This TCR beta chain was observed in a study of sequential checkpoint blockade in melanoma. Per germline, CDR1 SGHDT and CDR2 YYEEEE. The CDR3 consists of 14 residues. V was shortened by 1 base and J by 5 bases, with 13 bases between the two germline ends. By share, this clone ranks as hyperexpanded. The sample's treatment: randomized to nivolumab then ipilimumab (arm A) or the reverse (arm B). TCRdb's copy holds only in-frame clones and misses some; the assay was immunoSEQ multiplex PCR. The sample carries about 5,700 clones, 87% recorded once. This sequence joins TRBV5-6 and TRBJ2-7; weak D call: TRBD1 (6 bases). The clonotype originates from a human donor with melanoma. Sequencing used CD8+ T cells sorted from blood (inferred from file names), obtained from a patient given nivolumab and ipilimumab in sequence. The DNA of the CDR3 is TGTGCCAGCAGCTTGTCAGGGGCGCCCCACGAGCAGTACTTC. Residues: CASSLSGAPHEQYF.